This T cell receptor (beta chain) was identified in a study of immune characterization of retroperitoneal liposarcoma. Each CDR3 protein is one row after TCRdb ran MiXCR on the PCR reads. The profile shows 6,000 to 7,000 distinct CDR3 sequences, approximately 29% of them singletons. The CDR3 runs to 15 residues. The V gene's germline CDR1 is SGHAT and CDR2 FQNNGV. With 0 bases removed from V and 1 base from J, the gap between germline ends came to 7 bases. This sequence originates from a male donor with retroperitoneal liposarcoma. The chain joins TRBV11-2 to TRBJ2-1, with D unclear. The sample comprised blood. CDR3: CASSLEGTSYNEQFF. The CDR3 region has the DNA TGTGCCAGCAGCTTAGAGGGAACTTCCTACAATGAGCAGTTCTTC.